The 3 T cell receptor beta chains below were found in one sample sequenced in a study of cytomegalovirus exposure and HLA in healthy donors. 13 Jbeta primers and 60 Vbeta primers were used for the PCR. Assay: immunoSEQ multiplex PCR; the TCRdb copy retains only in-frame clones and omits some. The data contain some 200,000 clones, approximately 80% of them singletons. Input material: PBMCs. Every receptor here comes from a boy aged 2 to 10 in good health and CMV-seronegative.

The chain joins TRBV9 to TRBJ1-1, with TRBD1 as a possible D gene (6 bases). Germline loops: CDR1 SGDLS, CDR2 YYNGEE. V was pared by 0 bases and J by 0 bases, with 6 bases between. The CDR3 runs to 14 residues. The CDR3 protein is CASSVGDMNTEAFF. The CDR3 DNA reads TGTGCCAGCAGCGTAGGGGACATGAACACTGAAGCTTTCTTT.

The CDR3 coding sequence is TGTGCCAGTAGTATAGCGGGAGGGCCTGGGGGGGCCCAGTACTTC. This codes for CASSIAGGPGGAQYF. The chain combines TRBV19 with TRBJ2-5; 8 bases line up with TRBD2. This CDR3 comprises 15 residues. CDR1 LNHDA and CDR2 SQIVND come from the germline V gene (reference sequence). J lost 9 bases, V lost 1 base, and 10 bases had no gene match.

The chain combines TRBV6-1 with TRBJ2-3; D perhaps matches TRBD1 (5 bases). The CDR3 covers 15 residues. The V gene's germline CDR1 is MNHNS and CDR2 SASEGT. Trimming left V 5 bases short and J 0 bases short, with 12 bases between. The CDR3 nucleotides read TGTGCCAGCAGTAACAGGTTATCTAGCACAGATACGCAGTATTTT. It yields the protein CASSNRLSSTDTQYF.